The rows below give T cell receptor beta chains drawn from one sample of a study of blood T cell repertoires in COVID-19. The repertoire was sequenced with immunoSEQ multiplex PCR; TCRdb's copy has only in-frame clones and lacks some. The sample has about 200,000 clones, 80% to 90% seen once. Material for sequencing was PBMCs or T cells enriched from blood (not recorded which). The receptors were gathered from a woman aged 30 to 39 who had been exposed to COVID-19. CDR3s include the opening cysteine and the closing phenylalanine or tryptophan. Each record gives: V gene, clone size, J gene, D gene, CDR3 protein. A D gene is named only where the DNA matches it firmly. Clone size, where shown, is once, few, many, or a class for clones that have expanded.

v_call: TRBV29-1
clone_size: NA
j_call: TRBJ1-1
d_call: NA
cdr3_aa: CSASEKNTEAFF

v_call: TRBV13
clone_size: NA
j_call: TRBJ2-3
d_call: TRBD2
cdr3_aa: CASSLGRGVEDTQYF

v_call: TRBV6-5
clone_size: once
j_call: TRBJ2-5
d_call: NA
cdr3_aa: CASNKQDRETQYF

v_call: TRBV7-9
clone_size: NA
j_call: TRBJ2-1
d_call: TRBD1
cdr3_aa: CASSLWTGTGYNEQFF

v_call: TRBV7-6
clone_size: NA
j_call: TRBJ1-2
d_call: TRBD1
cdr3_aa: CASSLAWGQGSGGYTF

v_call: TRBV19
clone_size: NA
j_call: TRBJ2-3
d_call: NA
cdr3_aa: CASSTTGKDTQYF

v_call: TRBV19
clone_size: NA
j_call: TRBJ2-1
d_call: TRBD1
cdr3_aa: CASNSDRFRGEQFF

v_call: TRBV27
clone_size: NA
j_call: TRBJ1-3
d_call: TRBD1
cdr3_aa: CASSLGTGGNTIYF

v_call: TRBV14
clone_size: NA
j_call: TRBJ1-1
d_call: TRBD1
cdr3_aa: CASSQKTGGTEAFF

v_call: TRBV4-1
clone_size: NA
j_call: TRBJ1-4
d_call: NA
cdr3_aa: CASSQGGSLEKLFF

v_call: TRBV3-1/TRBV3-2
clone_size: NA
j_call: TRBJ2-4
d_call: TRBD1
cdr3_aa: CASSQRGQGASGNIQYF

v_call: TRBV2
clone_size: NA
j_call: TRBJ1-1
d_call: NA
cdr3_aa: CASSDRVGTEAFF

v_call: TRBV5-4
clone_size: NA
j_call: TRBJ1-6
d_call: NA
cdr3_aa: CASSMEWQNNSPLHF

v_call: TRBV14
clone_size: NA
j_call: TRBJ2-1
d_call: NA
cdr3_aa: CASSQAGHRYNEQFF

v_call: TRBV9
clone_size: NA
j_call: TRBJ2-7
d_call: NA
cdr3_aa: CASSASTSTEQYF

v_call: TRBV12-5
clone_size: NA
j_call: TRBJ1-4
d_call: NA
cdr3_aa: CASGLVQAGGGEKLFF

v_call: TRBV5-1
clone_size: NA
j_call: TRBJ2-7
d_call: NA
cdr3_aa: CASSLTGAYEQYF